Listed here is a single T cell receptor beta chain. This sample is drawn from a study of blood T cell repertoires in COVID-19. Study context: T cells, B-cell-depleted T cells, or PBMCs provided the cDNA or gDNA that served as material.

Germline V gene lookup returns CDR1 SGDLS and CDR2 YYNGEE. The CDR3 runs 17 residues. V lost 0 bases, J lost 2 bases, and 9 bases stayed unmatched. This table comes from immunoSEQ multiplex PCR, and its TCRdb copy is limited to in-frame clones, with some not included. Of a few hundred thousand clones listed, about four fifths are singletons. This sequence joins TRBV9 and TRBJ2-7; 9 nucleotides match TRBD2. The sequence was collected from a woman at least 80 years old with acute or convalescent COVID-19. Sequencing was carried out using peripheral blood. For the CDR3, the DNA is TGTGCCAGCAGCGTAGGGAGCGGGGGGCCTCCCCCCTACGAGCAGTACTTC. Protein sequence: CASSVGSGGPPPYEQYF.